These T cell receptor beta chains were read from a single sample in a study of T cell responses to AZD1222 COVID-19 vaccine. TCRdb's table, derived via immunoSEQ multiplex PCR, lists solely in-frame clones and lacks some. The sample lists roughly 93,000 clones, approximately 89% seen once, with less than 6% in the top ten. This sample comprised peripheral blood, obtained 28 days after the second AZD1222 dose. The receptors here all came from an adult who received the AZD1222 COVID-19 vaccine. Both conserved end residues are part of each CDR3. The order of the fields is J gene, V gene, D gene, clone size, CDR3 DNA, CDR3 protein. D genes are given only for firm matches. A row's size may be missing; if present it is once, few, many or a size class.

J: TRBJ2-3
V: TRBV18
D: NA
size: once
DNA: TGTGCCAGCTCACCACCTTCGGCAGGGCGAAGTAGCACAGATACGCAGTATTTT
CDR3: CASSPPSAGRSSTDTQYF

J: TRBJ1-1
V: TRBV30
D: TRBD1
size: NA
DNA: TGTGCCTGGAGTCTAGGACAGGTGAACACTGAAGCTTTCTTT
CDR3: CAWSLGQVNTEAFF

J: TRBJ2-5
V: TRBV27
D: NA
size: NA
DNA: TGTGCCAGCAGTTTATCGGACGGCCGAGGTCTCCCCCAGTACTTC
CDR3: CASSLSDGRGLPQYF

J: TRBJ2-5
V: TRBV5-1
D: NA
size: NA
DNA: TGCGCCAGCAGCTTGGTAACTAACGCGCAAGAGACCCAGTACTTC
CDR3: CASSLVTNAQETQYF

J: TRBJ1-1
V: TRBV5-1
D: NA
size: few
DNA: TGCGCCAGCAGCTTGGAGCGGGCAGCTAGCACTGAAGCTTTCTTT
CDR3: CASSLERAASTEAFF

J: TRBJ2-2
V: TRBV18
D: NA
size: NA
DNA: TGTGCCAGCTCACCTTCAACCGGGGAGCTGTTTTTT
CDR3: CASSPSTGELFF

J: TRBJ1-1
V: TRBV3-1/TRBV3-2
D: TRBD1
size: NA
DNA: TGTGCCAGCAGCCGACAACAGGGGAGAGGGACTGAAGCTTTCTTT
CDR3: CASSRQQGRGTEAFF

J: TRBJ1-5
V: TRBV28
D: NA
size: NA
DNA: TGTGCCAGCAGTTTAAGTTCCGAGGGTGGGTCTCAGCCCCAGCATTTT
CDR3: CASSLSSEGGSQPQHF

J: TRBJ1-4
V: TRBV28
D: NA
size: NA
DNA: TGTGCCAGCCTTGGAGTGACTAATGAAAAACTGTTTTTT
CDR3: CASLGVTNEKLFF

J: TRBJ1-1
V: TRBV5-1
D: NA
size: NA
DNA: TGCGCCAGCAGCAAAGACAGTGAAGCTTTCTTT
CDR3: CASSKDSEAFF

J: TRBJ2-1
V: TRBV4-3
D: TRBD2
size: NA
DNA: TGCGCCAGCAGCCGAGGACTAGCGGGGGGATACAATGAGCAGTTCTTC
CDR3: CASSRGLAGGYNEQFF

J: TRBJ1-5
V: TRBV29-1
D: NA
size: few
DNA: TGCAGCGCTCTCGGGGGCGGGGGGGATCAGCCCCAGCATTTT
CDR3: CSALGGGGDQPQHF

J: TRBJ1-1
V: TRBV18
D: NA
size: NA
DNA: TGTGCCAGCTCACCAGCTGCGCACGGGAACACTGAAGCTTTCTTT
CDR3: CASSPAAHGNTEAFF

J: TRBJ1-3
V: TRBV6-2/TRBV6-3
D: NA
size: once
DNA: TGTGCCAGCAGTTCGTTCGGAAACACCATATATTTT
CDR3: CASSSFGNTIYF

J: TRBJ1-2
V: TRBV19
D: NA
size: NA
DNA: TGTGCCAGTACCCTGCTGGGGGTTAACTATGGCTACACCTTC
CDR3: CASTLLGVNYGYTF

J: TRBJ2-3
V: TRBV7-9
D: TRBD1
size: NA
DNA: TGTGCCAGCAGCTTAGTTTCGTTTATCGGGGGACAGGGCACAGATACGCAGTATTTT
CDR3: CASSLVSFIGGQGTDTQYF

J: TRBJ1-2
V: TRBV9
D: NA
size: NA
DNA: TGTGCCAGCAGCAAACAAGGAGAAAGGAATGGCTACACCTTC
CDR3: CASSKQGERNGYTF

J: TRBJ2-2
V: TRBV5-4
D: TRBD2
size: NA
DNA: TGTGCCAGCAGCTCAAGCGGGGGGGTGGTCACCGGGGAGCTGTTTTTT
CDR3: CASSSSGGVVTGELFF

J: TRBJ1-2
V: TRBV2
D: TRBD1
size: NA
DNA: TGTGCCAGCAGGGTGGGACAGCAATACTATGGCTACACCTTC
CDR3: CASRVGQQYYGYTF

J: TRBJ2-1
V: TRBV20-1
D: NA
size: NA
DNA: TGCAGTGGAATTCCTAGTGAGCAGTTCTTC
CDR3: CSGIPSEQFF

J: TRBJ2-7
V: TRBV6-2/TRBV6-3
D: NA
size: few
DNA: TGTGCCAGCAGTTACTCGGCAGAGAGCTCCTACGAGCAGTACTTC
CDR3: CASSYSAESSYEQYF

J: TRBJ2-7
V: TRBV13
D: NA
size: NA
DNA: TGTGCCAGCAGCATGAGCTCCTACGAGCAGTACTTC
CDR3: CASSMSSYEQYF

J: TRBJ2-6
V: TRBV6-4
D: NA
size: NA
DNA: TGTGCCGGGAGCAGTGGGGACATTTATGGGGCCAACGTCCTGACTTTC
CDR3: CAGSSGDIYGANVLTF

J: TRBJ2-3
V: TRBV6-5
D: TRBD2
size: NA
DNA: TGTGCCAGCAGTCCTCCGGGGGGAGCAGATACGCAGTATTTT
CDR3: CASSPPGGADTQYF

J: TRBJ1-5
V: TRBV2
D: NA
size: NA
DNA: TGTGCCAGCAGTGTTCCGGGGGCCCCTAGCAATCAGCCCCAGCATTTT
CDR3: CASSVPGAPSNQPQHF

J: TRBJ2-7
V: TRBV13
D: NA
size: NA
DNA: TGTGCCAGCAGGAGACCCGGGACTGAAATCTTAGGGCAGTACTTC
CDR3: CASRRPGTEILGQYF

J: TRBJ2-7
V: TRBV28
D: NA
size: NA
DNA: TGTGCCAGCAGTCAAACGGGACGGTCCTACGAGCAGTACTTC
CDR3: CASSQTGRSYEQYF

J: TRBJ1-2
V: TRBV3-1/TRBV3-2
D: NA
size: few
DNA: TGTGCCAGCAGCTTTGAAACCACGGGGGGCAACTATGGCTACACCTTC
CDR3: CASSFETTGGNYGYTF

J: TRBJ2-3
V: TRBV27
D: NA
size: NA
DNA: TGTGCCAGCAGTTTAGGAGGTGATACGCAGTATTTT
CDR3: CASSLGGDTQYF

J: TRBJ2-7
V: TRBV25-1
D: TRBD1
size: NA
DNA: TGTGCCAGCAGTGGACAGGGGGTCGAGCAGTACTTC
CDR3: CASSGQGVEQYF

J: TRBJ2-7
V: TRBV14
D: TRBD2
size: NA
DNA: TGTGCCAGTTCGAAGCGGGGGGACGAGCAGTACTTC
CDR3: CASSKRGDEQYF

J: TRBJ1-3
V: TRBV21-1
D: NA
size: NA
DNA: TGTGCCAGCAGCAAGACCCCGACAGGACACTCTGGAAACACCATATATTTT
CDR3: CASSKTPTGHSGNTIYF

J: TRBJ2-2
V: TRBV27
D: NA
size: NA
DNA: TGTGCCAGCAGTTTAAGGAGATTCACCGGGGAGCTGTTTTTT
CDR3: CASSLRRFTGELFF

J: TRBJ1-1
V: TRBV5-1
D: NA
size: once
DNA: TGCGCCAGCAGCTTGGGACGGGCCGGGAACACTGAAGCTTTCTTT
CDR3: CASSLGRAGNTEAFF

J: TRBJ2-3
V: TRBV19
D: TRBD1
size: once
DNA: TGTGCCAGTAGTATGTCCTCTGGGACAGGGGAAGGAGTCGGTAGTACGCAGTATTTT
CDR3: CASSMSSGTGEGVGSTQYF

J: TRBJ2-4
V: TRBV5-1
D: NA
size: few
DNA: TGCGCCAGCAGCTTGAGCAGTCCACAAAACATTCAGTACTTC
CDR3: CASSLSSPQNIQYF